These 18 T cell receptor beta chains were all obtained from the same sample, sequenced in a study of early T cells in non-severe SARS-CoV-2 infection. MiXCR, applied by TCRdb to the 5' RACE reads, yields one record per CDR3 protein. The repertoire holds about 100,000 distinct CDR3 sequences, less than 15% seen once, with about 2% in the top ten. The sequenced sample consisted of whole blood. The receptors were gathered from an adult who was a healthcare worker with PCR-confirmed SARS-CoV-2 infection or an uninfected control (not recorded which).

This clonotype was observed many times. The V gene is TRBV6-6, the J gene TRBJ2-1; D remains ambiguous. The V and J ends lost 4 bases and 4 bases respectively, with 8 bases between them. Germline assignment: CDR1 MNHNY and CDR2 SVGAGI (reference sequence). CDR3 length: 13 amino acids. In DNA, the CDR3 is TGTGCCAGCAGTTTGGTAGGGTACAATGAGCAGTTCTTC. Translating it yields CASSLVGYNEQFF.

This clonotype was seen many times. V is TRBV27 and J is TRBJ2-1, with D perhaps being TRBD1 or TRBD2 (5 bases each). CDR3 length: 15 amino acids. V was trimmed by 2 bases and J by 7 bases, leaving 15 bases between them. Per the germline V gene, CDR1 is MNHEY and CDR2 is SMNVEV (reference sequence). CDR3 coding DNA: TGTGCCAGCAGTTTAAGAGTGGCAGGGACGAATGAGCAGTTCTTC. Protein: CASSLRVAGTNEQFF.

This clonotype was counted at least ten times. This chain links TRBV27 with TRBJ1-2; D perhaps matches TRBD1 (6 bases). Germline V gene data show CDR1 as MNHEY and CDR2 as SMNVEV (reference sequence). V gave up 0 bases and J gave up 4 bases, with 12 bases separating them. The CDR3 consists of 15 residues. The CDR3 DNA follows: TGTGCCAGCAGTTTATCGTCAGGGGCGGCCTATGGCTACACCTTC. This codes for CASSLSSGAAYGYTF.

This clonotype has ten or more counts. The J gene is TRBJ2-7, the V gene TRBV6-5, with a tentative D call TRBD1 (6 bases). Trimming left V 7 bases short and J 1 base short, with 11 bases between. Germline CDR1 MNHEY, CDR2 SVGAGI. The CDR3 runs 13 residues. As DNA, the CDR3 is TGTGCCAGCACAGGACAGCAGTCCTACGAGCAGTACTTC. It specifies CASTGQQSYEQYF.

The V and J genes are TRBV10-2 and TRBJ2-3, with a tentative D call TRBD1 (5 bases). Trimming took 8 bases from V and 2 from J, leaving 11 bases between them. This CDR3 is built from 13 residues. Germline V gives CDR1 WSHSY, CDR2 SAAADI. The CDR3 DNA is TGCGCCAGCGGCCGACAGAACACAGATACGCAGTATTTT. This gives the protein CASGRQNTDTQYF.

This clonotype was seen a few times. The chain employs TRBV29-1 and TRBJ1-5, with 7 positions matching TRBD1. The junction had 11 bases not matched to a gene; V was cut back by 6 bases and J by 0 bases. Germline loops: CDR1 SQVTM, CDR2 ANQGSEA. CDR3 length: 16 amino acids. CDR3 coding DNA: TGCAGCGTACCCCCGTGGACAGGATATAGCAATCAGCCCCAGCATTTT. Translation: CSVPPWTGYSNQPQHF.

This clonotype was seen at least ten times. This chain joins TRBV6-6 and TRBJ2-1, with TRBD2 matching over 11 bases. The CDR3 consists of 15 residues. Germline V lookup: CDR1 MNHNY, CDR2 SVGAGI (reference sequence). Trimming removed 4 bases from V and 8 bases from J; junction bases left unmatched: 7. The chain's CDR3 is CASSSKTSGVDEQFF. The CDR3 DNA sequence: TGTGCCAGCAGTTCCAAGACTAGCGGGGTGGATGAGCAGTTCTTC.

This sequence joins TRBV20-1 and TRBJ2-7; tentatively, D is TRBD1 (6 bases). V was cut by 6 bases and J by 1 base, with 10 bases left in between. Germline V gene sequence: CDR1 DFQATT, CDR2 SNEGSKA (reference sequence). This CDR3 comprises 12 residues. The CDR3 nucleotides read TGCAGTGCACCAGGGACATCCTACGAGCAGTACTTC. As protein: CSAPGTSYEQYF.

This sequence joins TRBV5-4 and TRBJ1-6, with D possibly matching TRBD1 (5 bases). The CDR3 spans 14 residues. Trimming pared 0 bases from V and 9 bases from J, leaving 10 bases between. The germline V gene has CDR1 SGHNT and CDR2 YYREEE (reference sequence). DNA of the CDR3: TGTGCCAGCAGCTTGGATGGGGCGGCTTCACCCCTCCACTTT. Protein: CASSLDGAASPLHF.

Remarks on this clonotype: Possible read error: a much larger clone is one base away. This chain joins TRBV7-3 and TRBJ2-2; 8 bases agree with TRBD1. The CDR3 is 15 residues long. CDR1 and CDR2 (germline): SGHTA, FQGTGA. V shed 5 bases, J shed 5 bases, and the junction held 7 bases outside the gene matches. The CDR3 DNA follows: TGTGCCAGCAGCCTGACAGGGGCCCAGACCGGGGAGCTGTTTTTT. The encoded protein is CASSLTGAQTGELFF.

Only a few counts were recorded for this clonotype. The chain uses TRBV6-5 and TRBJ1-5; 8 nucleotides agree with TRBD1. Germline CDR1 and CDR2: MNHEY and SVGAGI. The CDR3 contains 15 residues. The V gene end was trimmed by 6 bases and the J gene end by 4 bases; junction bases not matched to a gene: 8. CDR3 coding DNA: TGTGCCAGCAGCCCGATTACAGGGGGAAATCAGCCCCAGCATTTT. Amino acid sequence: CASSPITGGNQPQHF.

There are many counts of this clonotype. V gene TRBV20-1 combines with J gene TRBJ2-7; TRBD1 might be the D (5 bases). CDR3 length equals 13 residues. Germline V CDR1 and CDR2: DFQATT, SNEGSKA (reference sequence). V was shortened by 1 base and J by 0 bases, with 7 bases between the two germline ends. Written as DNA, the CDR3 is TGCAGTGCTAGAGGACAGAGCTCCTACGAGCAGTACTTC. It codes for CSARGQSSYEQYF.

This clonotype was detected a few times. The chain joins TRBV5-1 to TRBJ1-1, with no clear D. V was shortened by 0 bases and J by 0 bases, with 6 bases between the two germline ends. From germline, CDR1 is SGHRS and CDR2 YFSETQ. The CDR3 spans 14 residues. CDR3: CASSLEVVNTEAFF. The CDR3 DNA is TGCGCCAGCAGCTTGGAAGTTGTGAACACTGAAGCTTTCTTT.

This clonotype was recorded at least ten times. The rearrangement uses TRBV2 and TRBJ2-3; D not resolved. V shed 10 bases and J shed 1 base, with 9 bases lying between them. The CDR3 totals 12 residues. Germline CDR1 is SNHLY and CDR2 is FYNNEI. CDR3 bases: TGTGCCACCCGGCTAGGCACAGATACGCAGTATTTT. It codes for CATRLGTDTQYF. The complete variable domain, with remaining parts taken from reference TRBV2 and TRBJ2-3, reads EPEVTQTPSHQVTQMGQEVILRCVPISNHLYFYWYRQILGQKVEFLVSFYNNEISEKSEIFDDQFSVERPDGSNFTLKIRSTKLEDSAMYFCATRLGTDTQYFGPGTRLTVL.

V and J are TRBV29-1 and TRBJ1-3; D remains ambiguous. V was trimmed by 3 bases and J by 0 bases, leaving 0 bases between them. This CDR3 is built from 11 residues. Germline loops: CDR1 SQVTM, CDR2 ANQGSEA. The CDR3 DNA reads TGCAGCGTTGACTCTGGAAACACCATATATTTT. This translates into CSVDSGNTIYF.

The chain links TRBV28 to TRBJ1-3; no clear D gene. The CDR3 length is 12 residues. The V end was cut by 5 bases, the J end by 6 bases, with 8 bases between. Per germline, CDR1 MDHEN and CDR2 SYDVKM. CDR3 region: CASSEGENTIYF. In DNA form, the CDR3 reads TGTGCCAGCAGTGAGGGTGAAAACACCATATATTTT.

This clonotype was detected many times. This chain joins TRBV7-9 and TRBJ2-3; 8 bases map to TRBD1. This CDR3 region has 14 residues. Germline CDR1 SEHNR, CDR2 FQNEAQ (reference sequence). V dropped 5 bases and J dropped 4; count of bases not matched to a gene: 5. The CDR3 nucleotides read TGTGCCAGCAGCCCGGACAGGGAACCAGATACGCAGTATTTT. Its translation: CASSPDREPDTQYF.

This clonotype came up a few times. This chain joins TRBV7-2 and TRBJ2-5; no firm D call. V was clipped by 7 bases and J by 1 base, with 10 bases between them. Looked up from germline, CDR1 is SGHTA and CDR2 is FQGNSA. The CDR3 totals 13 residues. The DNA for the CDR3 is TGTGCCAGCACGGCAAGGACCCAAGAGACCCAGTACTTC. Protein: CASTARTQETQYF.